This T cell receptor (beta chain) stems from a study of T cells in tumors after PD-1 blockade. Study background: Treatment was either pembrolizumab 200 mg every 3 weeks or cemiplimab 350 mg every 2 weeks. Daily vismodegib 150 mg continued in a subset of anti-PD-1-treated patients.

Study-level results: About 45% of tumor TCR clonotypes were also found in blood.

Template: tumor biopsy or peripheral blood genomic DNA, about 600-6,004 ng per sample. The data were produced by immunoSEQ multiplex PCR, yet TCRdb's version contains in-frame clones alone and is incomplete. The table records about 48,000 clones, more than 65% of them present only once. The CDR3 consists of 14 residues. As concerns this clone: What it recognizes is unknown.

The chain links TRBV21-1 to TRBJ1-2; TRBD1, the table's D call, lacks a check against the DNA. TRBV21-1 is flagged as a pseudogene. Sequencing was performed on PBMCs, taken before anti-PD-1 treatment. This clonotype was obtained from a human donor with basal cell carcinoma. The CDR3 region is CASSREQGDYGYTF. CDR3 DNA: TGTGCCAGCAGCAGGGAACAGGGCGACTATGGCTACACCTTC.